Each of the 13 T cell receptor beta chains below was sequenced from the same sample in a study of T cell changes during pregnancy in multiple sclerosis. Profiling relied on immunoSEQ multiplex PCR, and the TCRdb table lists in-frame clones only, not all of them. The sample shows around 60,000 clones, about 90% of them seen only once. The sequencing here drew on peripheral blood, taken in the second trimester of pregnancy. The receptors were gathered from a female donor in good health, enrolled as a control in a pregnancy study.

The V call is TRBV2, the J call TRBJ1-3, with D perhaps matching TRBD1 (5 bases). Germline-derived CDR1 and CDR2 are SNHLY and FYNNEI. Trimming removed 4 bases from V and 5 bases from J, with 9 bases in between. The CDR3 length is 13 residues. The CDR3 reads CASSAGERNTIYF. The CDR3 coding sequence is TGTGCCAGCAGTGCGGGGGAACGAAACACCATATATTTT.

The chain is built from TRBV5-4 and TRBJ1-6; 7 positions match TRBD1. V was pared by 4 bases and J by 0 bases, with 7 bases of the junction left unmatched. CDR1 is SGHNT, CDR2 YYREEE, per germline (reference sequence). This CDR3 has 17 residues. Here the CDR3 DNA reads TGTGCCAGCAGCCAAATGGACAGGAGCTCCTATAATTCACCCCTCCACTTT. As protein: CASSQMDRSSYNSPLHF.

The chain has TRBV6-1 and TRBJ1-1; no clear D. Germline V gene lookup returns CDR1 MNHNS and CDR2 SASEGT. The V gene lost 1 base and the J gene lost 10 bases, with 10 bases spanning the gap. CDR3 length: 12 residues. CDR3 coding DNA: TGTGCCAGCAGTGAAGATTTTCGCGGAGCTTTCTTT. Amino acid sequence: CASSEDFRGAFF.

Here the CDR3 DNA reads TGTGCCAGTAGTATGGTCCCCTCAGGGACCCAGTACTTC. Translating it yields CASSMVPSGTQYF. The gene calls are TRBV19 and TRBJ2-5; no definite D call. CDR3 length equals 13 residues. The V gene lost 3 bases and the J gene lost 7 bases, with 12 bases spanning the gap. Germline assignment: CDR1 LNHDA and CDR2 SQIVND (reference sequence).

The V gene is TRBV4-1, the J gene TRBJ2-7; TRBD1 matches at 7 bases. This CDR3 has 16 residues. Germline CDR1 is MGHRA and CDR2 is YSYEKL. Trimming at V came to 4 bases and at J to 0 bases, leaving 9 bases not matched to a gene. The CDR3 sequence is CASSRTGQDSSYEQYF. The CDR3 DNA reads TGCGCCAGCAGCCGGACCGGACAGGACTCCTCCTACGAGCAGTACTTC.

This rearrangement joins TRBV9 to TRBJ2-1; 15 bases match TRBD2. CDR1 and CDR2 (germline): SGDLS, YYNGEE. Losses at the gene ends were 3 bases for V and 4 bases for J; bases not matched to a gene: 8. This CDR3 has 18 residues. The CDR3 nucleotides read TGTGCCAGCAGCGCCGGGACTAGCGGGGGGCTAGGGTACAATGAGCAGTTCTTC. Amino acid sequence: CASSAGTSGGLGYNEQFF.

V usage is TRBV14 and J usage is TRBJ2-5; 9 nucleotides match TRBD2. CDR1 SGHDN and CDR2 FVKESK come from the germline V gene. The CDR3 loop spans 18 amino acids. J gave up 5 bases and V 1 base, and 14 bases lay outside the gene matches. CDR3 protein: CASSQVLREGVQLETQYF. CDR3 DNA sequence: TGTGCCAGCAGCCAAGTTTTGCGGGAGGGGGTACAGTTGGAGACCCAGTACTTC.

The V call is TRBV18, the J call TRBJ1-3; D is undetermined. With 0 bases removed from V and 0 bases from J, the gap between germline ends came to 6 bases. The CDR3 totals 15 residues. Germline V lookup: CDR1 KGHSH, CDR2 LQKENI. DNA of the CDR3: TGTGCCAGCTCACCACCTGGCTTCTCTGGAAACACCATATATTTT. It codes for CASSPPGFSGNTIYF.

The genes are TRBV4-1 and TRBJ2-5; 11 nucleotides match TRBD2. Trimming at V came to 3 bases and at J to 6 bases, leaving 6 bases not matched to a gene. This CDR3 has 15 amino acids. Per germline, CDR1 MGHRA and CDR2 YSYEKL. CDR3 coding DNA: TGCGCCAGCAGCCAGGAGCTAGCGGGGGGAAAGACCCAGTACTTC. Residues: CASSQELAGGKTQYF.

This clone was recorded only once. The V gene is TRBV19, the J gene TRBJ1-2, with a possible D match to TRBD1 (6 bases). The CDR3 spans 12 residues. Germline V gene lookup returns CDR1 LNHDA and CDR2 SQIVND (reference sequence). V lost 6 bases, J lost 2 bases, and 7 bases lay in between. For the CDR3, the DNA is TGTGCCAGTAGCGGACAGAACTATGGCTACACCTTC. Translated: CASSGQNYGYTF.

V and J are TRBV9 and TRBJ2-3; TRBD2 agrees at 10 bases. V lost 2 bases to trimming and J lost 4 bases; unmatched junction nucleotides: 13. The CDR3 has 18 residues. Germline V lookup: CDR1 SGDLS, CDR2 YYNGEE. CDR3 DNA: TGTGCCAGCAGCGTCACTAAAGGGGCTAGCGGGGGCGCAGATACGCAGTATTTT. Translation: CASSVTKGASGGADTQYF.

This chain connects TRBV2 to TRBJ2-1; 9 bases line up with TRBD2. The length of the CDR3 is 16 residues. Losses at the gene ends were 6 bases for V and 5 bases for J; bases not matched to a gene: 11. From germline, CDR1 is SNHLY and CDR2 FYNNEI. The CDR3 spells CASSGFQRGDHNEQFF. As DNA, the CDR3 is TGTGCCAGCAGCGGCTTCCAGCGGGGGGACCACAATGAGCAGTTCTTC.

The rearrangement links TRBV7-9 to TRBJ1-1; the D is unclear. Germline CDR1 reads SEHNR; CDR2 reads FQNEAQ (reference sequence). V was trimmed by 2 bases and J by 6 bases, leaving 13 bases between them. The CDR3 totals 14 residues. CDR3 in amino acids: CASSLYPGVPEAFF. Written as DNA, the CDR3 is TGTGCCAGCAGCTTATATCCGGGTGTCCCTGAAGCTTTCTTT.